This is a list of T cell receptor beta chains from one sample in a study of neurological immune-mediated disorders. TCRdb processed the 5' RACE reads anew with MiXCR; each CDR3 protein has one entry. The sample has some 25,000 distinct CDR3 sequences; 5% to 7% are singletons. Sequencing used PBMCs. The receptors originated from a woman in her thirties or forties in good health. Each CDR3 is given with its conserved first and last residue. D genes are given only for firm matches. Size tells how often a clone was seen (once, few, many) or the class of an expanded clone, and some rows leave it out.

TRBV7-2	TRBJ1-1	-	many	TGTGCCAGCAGCTTAAACGGGGGGCAAACTGAAGCTTTCTTT	CASSLNGGQTEAFF
TRBV5-1	TRBJ2-1	-	many	TGCGCCAGCAGCTTGGTAGCGCTAGCCACCTACAATGAGCAGTTCTTC	CASSLVALATYNEQFF
TRBV28	TRBJ1-1	-	many	TGTGCCAGCAGCGGATACACTGAAGCTTTCTTT	CASSGYTEAFF
TRBV18	TRBJ1-1	TRBD1	-	TGTGCCAGCTCTACAGGGGAAGGTCTGAACACTGAAGCTTTCTTT	CASSTGEGLNTEAFF
TRBV4-2	TRBJ2-7	-	many	TGTGCCAGCAGCCCGAAGAGGGCGCGTGATACCTACGAGCAGTACTTC	CASSPKRARDTYEQYF
TRBV3-1	TRBJ2-3	-	many	TGTGCCAGCAGCCAAGGCCCCGTGGGCACAGATACGCAGTATTTT	CASSQGPVGTDTQYF
TRBV20-1	TRBJ1-4	-	medium-sized	TGCAGTGCCAGAGGGAGGAAAGAGGGAGCTAATGAAAAACTGTTTTTT	CSARGRKEGANEKLFF
TRBV6-6	TRBJ2-1	-	many	TGTGCCAGCAGCCTCGGAGGGAGTAATGAGCAGTTCTTC	CASSLGGSNEQFF
TRBV28	TRBJ2-1	-	many	TGTGCCAGCACCATTTACGGGCAGGGGTTCTTAAATGAGCAGTTCTTC	CASTIYGQGFLNEQFF
TRBV5-1	TRBJ2-1	TRBD2	many	TGCGCCAGCAATGAGGGAGGGAATTACAATGAGCAGTTCTTC	CASNEGGNYNEQFF
TRBV7-2	TRBJ2-7	-	-	TGTGCCAGCAGCTTAGGAACGGGGTACTACGAGCAGTACTTC	CASSLGTGYYEQYF
TRBV5-4	TRBJ2-5	TRBD2	-	TGTGCCAGCAGCCATCGGACTAGTTATTTCCAAGAGACCCAGTACTTC	CASSHRTSYFQETQYF
TRBV20-1	TRBJ1-2	-	many	TGCAGTGTTCACATCGCTAACTATGGCTACACCTTC	CSVHIANYGYTF
TRBV20-1	TRBJ2-1	-	many	TGCAGTGCTAGAAAGGGGGGAAAGGCCAATGAGCAGTTCTTC	CSARKGGKANEQFF
TRBV28	TRBJ1-2	-	many	TGTGCCAGCAGTCCACCCGGGACCCTCGGCTACACCTTC	CASSPPGTLGYTF
TRBV29-1	TRBJ1-5	-	many	TGCAGCGTTGAGGTACAGAGCAATCAGCCCCAGCATTTT	CSVEVQSNQPQHF
TRBV4-3	TRBJ2-2	-	many	TGCGCCAGCAGGCCTCAGGCGCTAGCGACTAGGACCGGGGAGCTGTTTTTT	CASRPQALATRTGELFF
TRBV29-1	TRBJ1-1	TRBD1	medium-sized	TGCAGCGTCGCGACAGGGCAGGACACTGAAGCTTTCTTT	CSVATGQDTEAFF
TRBV5-5	TRBJ2-3	TRBD2	many	TGTGCCAGCAGCTTTGTACAAGGTAGCGGGAGGCGAGATACGCAGTATTTT	CASSFVQGSGRRDTQYF
TRBV28	TRBJ2-1	TRBD2	many	TGTGCCAGCAGTTTATGGGGGACCTTTGGGCGGGAGGTGAGCAATGAGCAGTTCTTC	CASSLWGTFGREVSNEQFF
TRBV4-2	TRBJ2-3	TRBD2	many	TGTGCCAGCAGCCAAGAAACTAGCGGGAGAGCATCGGCAGATACGCAGTATTTT	CASSQETSGRASADTQYF
TRBV2	TRBJ2-2	-	many	TGTGCCAGCATGAGGAAGACGAACACCGGGGAGCTGTTTTTT	CASMRKTNTGELFF
TRBV4-1	TRBJ2-2	-	many	TGCGCCAGCAGCCAAGAGGATTGGGGCCCAGCCGGGGAGCTGTTTTTT	CASSQEDWGPAGELFF
TRBV30	TRBJ1-4	-	many	TGTGCCTGGAGTAGCGCGCGGGCAACTAATGAAAAACTGTTTTTT	CAWSSARATNEKLFF